The 10 T cell receptor beta chains reported below all come from one sample, sequenced in a study of cytomegalovirus exposure and HLA in healthy donors. Primers for the PCR totalled 60 Vbeta and 13 Jbeta. The protocol was immunoSEQ multiplex PCR, while the TCRdb copy is restricted to in-frame clones and leaves out a portion. The sample includes some 120,000 clones, 65% to 80% of them seen just once. The sample comprised PBMCs. The receptors were sampled from a woman between 35 and 50 years old in good health and CMV-seropositive.

This sequence joins TRBV5-6 and TRBJ2-5, with 8 bases lining up with TRBD1. The ends lost 1 base at V and 1 base at J; junction bases unmatched: 9. The CDR3 consists of 17 residues. Germline lookup yields CDR1 SGHDT and CDR2 YYEEEE. CDR3 region: CASSLPAGGFLQETQYF. The DNA for the CDR3 is TGTGCCAGCAGCTTGCCGGCAGGGGGCTTTCTCCAAGAGACCCAGTACTTC.

The chain employs TRBV4-3 and TRBJ2-3; 8 nucleotides match TRBD2. The length of the CDR3 is 17 residues. Trimming cost V 6 bases and J 1 base; bases outside gene matches: 12. Germline V gene lookup returns CDR1 LGHNA and CDR2 YSLEER. This CDR3 reads CASRPRSGGEGTDTQYF. The CDR3 bases are TGCGCCAGCAGACCCAGGTCCGGGGGGGAAGGCACAGATACGCAGTATTTT.

V and J are TRBV10-3 and TRBJ2-1, with D tentatively TRBD2 (5 bases). The germline CDR1 and CDR2 sequences are ENHRY and SYGVKD. V lost 0 bases and J lost 3, with 9 bases in between. The CDR3 is made up of 15 amino acids. DNA of the CDR3: TGTGCCATCAGTGAGTCGAGAGGGCGCTACAATGAGCAGTTCTTC. It codes for CAISESRGRYNEQFF.

The gene calls are TRBV7-9 and TRBJ2-1; TRBD2 matches at 11 bases. The CDR3 is 15 residues long. The V and J ends lost 5 bases and 10 bases, in that order; junction bases with no gene match: 10. The germline gives CDR1 SEHNR, CDR2 FQNEAQ (reference sequence). The CDR3 spells CASSTSGSIFEEQFF. Here the CDR3 DNA reads TGTGCCAGCAGCACTAGCGGGAGCATTTTTGAGGAGCAGTTCTTC.

The rearrangement joins TRBV6-1 to TRBJ2-1; 11 bases align to TRBD2. Germline CDR1 is MNHNS and CDR2 is SASEGT. CDR3 length equals 16 residues. V was clipped by 4 bases and J by 7 bases; unmatched bases: 9. CDR3 bases: TGTGCCAGCAGTGTCGTTAGCGGGAGGGCCTGGAATGAGCAGTTCTTC. Amino acids: CASSVVSGRAWNEQFF.

This sequence joins TRBV5-1 and TRBJ1-2; D is possibly TRBD1 (6 bases). Germline CDR1 SGHRS, CDR2 YFSETQ. The CDR3 is 16 amino acids. Trimming stripped 3 bases from V and 3 bases from J, with 18 bases between. The CDR3 here is CASSSYLGGPHYGYTF. The DNA for the CDR3 is TGCGCCAGCAGCTCCTACCTCGGGGGGCCCCACTATGGCTACACCTTC.

The chain employs TRBV29-1 and TRBJ1-1, with D perhaps TRBD1 (5 bases). V was pared by 6 bases and J by 1 base, with 12 bases between. The CDR3 runs 13 residues. Looked up from germline, CDR1 is SQVTM and CDR2 is ANQGSEA. CDR3 loop: CSVAGATNTEAFF. CDR3 nucleotides: TGCAGCGTAGCTGGGGCGACGAACACTGAAGCTTTCTTT.

The genes are TRBV10-3 and TRBJ2-1, with 8 positions matching TRBD1. V lost 0 bases, J lost 9 bases, and 10 bases stayed unmatched. Germline V lookup: CDR1 ENHRY, CDR2 SYGVKD. This CDR3 has 16 residues. CDR3 loop: CAISESSQGAMGEQFF. The DNA of the CDR3 is TGTGCCATCAGTGAGTCTTCGCAGGGGGCTATGGGTGAGCAGTTCTTC.

The V gene is TRBV27, the J gene TRBJ2-6; D is uncertain. V was pared by 5 bases and J by 2 bases, with 13 bases between. CDR3 size: 16 residues. The germline gives CDR1 MNHEY, CDR2 SMNVEV (reference sequence). The CDR3 is CASSPTPLPGANVLTF. CDR3 bases: TGTGCCAGCAGTCCAACTCCGCTCCCTGGGGCCAACGTCCTGACTTTC. The variable domain in full, with the rest retrieved from reference TRBV27 and TRBJ2-6, is EAQVTQNPRYLITVTGKKLTVTCSQNMNHEYMSWYRQDPGLGLRQIYYSMNVEVTDKGDVPEGYKVSRKEKRNFPLILESPSPNQTSLYFCASSPTPLPGANVLTFGAGSRLTVL.

This clone was detected only once. V is TRBV4-3 and J is TRBJ1-1; weak D call: TRBD1 (5 bases). This CDR3 has 15 residues. Looked up from germline, CDR1 is LGHNA and CDR2 is YSLEER. V was trimmed by 1 base and J by 3 bases, leaving 12 bases between them. The CDR3 nucleotides are TGCGCCAGCAGCCAAGGGTCAGCGGGGCACACTGAAGCTTTCTTT. Amino acid sequence: CASSQGSAGHTEAFF.